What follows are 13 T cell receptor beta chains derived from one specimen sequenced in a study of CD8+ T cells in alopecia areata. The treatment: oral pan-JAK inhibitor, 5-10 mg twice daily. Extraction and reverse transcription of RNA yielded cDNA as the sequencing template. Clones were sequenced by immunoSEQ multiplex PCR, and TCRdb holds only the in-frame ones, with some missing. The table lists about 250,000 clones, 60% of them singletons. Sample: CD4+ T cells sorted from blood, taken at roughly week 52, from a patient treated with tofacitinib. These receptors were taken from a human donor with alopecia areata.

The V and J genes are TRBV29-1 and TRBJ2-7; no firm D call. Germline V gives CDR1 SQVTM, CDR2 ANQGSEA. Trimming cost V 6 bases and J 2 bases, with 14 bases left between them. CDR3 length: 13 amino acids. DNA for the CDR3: TGCAGCGTAAAGAAGTCCGGTACCTACGAGCAGTACTTC. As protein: CSVKKSGTYEQYF.

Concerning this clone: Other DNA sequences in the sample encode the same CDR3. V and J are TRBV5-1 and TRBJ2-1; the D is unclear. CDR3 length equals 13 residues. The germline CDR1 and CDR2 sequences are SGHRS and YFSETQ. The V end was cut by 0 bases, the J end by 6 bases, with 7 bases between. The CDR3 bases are TGCGCCAGCAGCTTGGAGGCCGGCAATGAGCAGTTCTTC. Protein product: CASSLEAGNEQFF.

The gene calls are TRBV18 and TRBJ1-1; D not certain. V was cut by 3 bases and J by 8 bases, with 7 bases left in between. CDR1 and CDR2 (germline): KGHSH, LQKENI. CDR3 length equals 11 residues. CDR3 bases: TGTGCCAGCTCACCCACCCACGAAGCTTTCTTT. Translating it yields CASSPTHEAFF.

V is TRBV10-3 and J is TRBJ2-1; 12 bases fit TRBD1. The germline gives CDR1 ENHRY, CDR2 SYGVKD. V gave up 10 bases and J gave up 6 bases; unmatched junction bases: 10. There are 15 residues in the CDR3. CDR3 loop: CATYYRDRGLNEQFF. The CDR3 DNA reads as TGTGCCACCTATTATCGGGACAGGGGGCTCAATGAGCAGTTCTTC.

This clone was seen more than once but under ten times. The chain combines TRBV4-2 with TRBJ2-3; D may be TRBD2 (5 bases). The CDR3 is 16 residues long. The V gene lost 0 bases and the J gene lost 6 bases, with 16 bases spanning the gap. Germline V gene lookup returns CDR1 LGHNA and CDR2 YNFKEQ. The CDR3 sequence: CASSQEVASWFDTQYF. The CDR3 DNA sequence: TGTGCCAGCAGCCAAGAGGTTGCTAGCTGGTTTGATACGCAGTATTTT.

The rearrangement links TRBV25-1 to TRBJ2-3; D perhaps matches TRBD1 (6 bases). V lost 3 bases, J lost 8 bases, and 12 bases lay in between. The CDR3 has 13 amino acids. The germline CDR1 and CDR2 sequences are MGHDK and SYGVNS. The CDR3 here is CASSDPGVGTQYF. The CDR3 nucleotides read TGTGCCAGCAGTGACCCAGGGGTCGGTACGCAGTATTTT.

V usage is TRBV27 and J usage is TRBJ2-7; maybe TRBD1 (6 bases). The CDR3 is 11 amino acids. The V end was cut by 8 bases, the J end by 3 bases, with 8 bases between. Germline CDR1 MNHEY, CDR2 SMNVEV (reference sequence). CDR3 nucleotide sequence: TGTGCCAGCCAGGACAGCTACGAGCAGTACTTC. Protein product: CASQDSYEQYF.

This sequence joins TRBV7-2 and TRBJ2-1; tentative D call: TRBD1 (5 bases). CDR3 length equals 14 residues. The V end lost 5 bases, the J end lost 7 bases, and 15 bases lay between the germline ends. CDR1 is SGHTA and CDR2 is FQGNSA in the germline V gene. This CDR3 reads CASSPRPQGNEQFF. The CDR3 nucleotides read TGTGCCAGCAGCCCTCGTCCCCAGGGAAATGAGCAGTTCTTC.

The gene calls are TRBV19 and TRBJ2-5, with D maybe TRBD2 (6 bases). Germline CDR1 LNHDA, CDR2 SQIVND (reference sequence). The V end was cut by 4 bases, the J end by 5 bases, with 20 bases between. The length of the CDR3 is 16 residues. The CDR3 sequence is CASSTGGAAVRETQYF. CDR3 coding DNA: TGTGCCAGTAGTACCGGCGGGGCAGCGGTCAGGGAGACCCAGTACTTC.

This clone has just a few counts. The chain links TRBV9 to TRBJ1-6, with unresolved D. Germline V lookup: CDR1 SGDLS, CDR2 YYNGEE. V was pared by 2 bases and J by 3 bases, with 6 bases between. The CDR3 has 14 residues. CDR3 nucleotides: TGTGCCAGCAGCGTCGGAGACTATAATTCACCCCTCCACTTT. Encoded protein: CASSVGDYNSPLHF.

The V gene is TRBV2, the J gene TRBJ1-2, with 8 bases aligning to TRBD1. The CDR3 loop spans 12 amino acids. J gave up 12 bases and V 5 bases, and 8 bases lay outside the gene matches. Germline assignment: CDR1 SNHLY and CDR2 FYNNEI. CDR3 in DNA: TGTGCCAGCAGTAACTTTCAGGGGGCTGACACCTTC. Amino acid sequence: CASSNFQGADTF.

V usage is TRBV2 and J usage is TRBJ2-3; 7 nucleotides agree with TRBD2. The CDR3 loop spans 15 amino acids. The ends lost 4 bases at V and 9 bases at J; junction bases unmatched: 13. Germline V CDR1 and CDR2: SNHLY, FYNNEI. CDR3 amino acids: CASSVLSVGGDTQYF. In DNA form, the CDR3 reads TGTGCCAGCAGTGTCCTGTCTGTGGGGGGGGACACGCAGTATTTT.

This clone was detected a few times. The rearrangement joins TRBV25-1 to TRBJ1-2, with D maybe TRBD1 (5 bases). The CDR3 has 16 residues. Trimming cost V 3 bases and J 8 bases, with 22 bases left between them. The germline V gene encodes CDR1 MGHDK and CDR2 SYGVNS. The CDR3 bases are TGTGCCAGCAGTGAGAAAGGGGTGGCTTCTTTTAGGGGCTACACCTTC. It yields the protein CASSEKGVASFRGYTF.